This passage covers 10 T cell receptor beta chains from one sample sequenced in a study of T cell responses to AZD1222 COVID-19 vaccine. Assay used: immunoSEQ multiplex PCR; TCRdb lists only in-frame clones, some missing. The sample has under 120,000 clones; 87% are singletons. Source: peripheral blood, taken 28 days after the second AZD1222 dose. The receptors originated from an adult who received the AZD1222 COVID-19 vaccine.

This clone was seen once. This chain uses TRBV6-4 with TRBJ2-7; perhaps TRBD1 as D (6 bases). Per germline, CDR1 MRHNA and CDR2 SNTAGT. V was cut by 0 bases and J by 2 bases, with 20 bases left in between. This CDR3 has 18 residues. CDR3 in amino acids: CASSDSVYRVSFPYEQYF. As DNA, the CDR3 is TGTGCCAGCAGTGACTCAGTGTACAGGGTTTCCTTTCCCTACGAGCAGTACTTC.

The V call is TRBV6-2 or TRBV6-3, the J call TRBJ2-1; TRBD2 agrees at 7 bases. CDR1 and CDR2 from the germline V gene are MNHEY and SVGEGT. This CDR3 comprises 15 residues. The ends lost 5 bases at V and 0 bases at J; junction bases unmatched: 4. Written as DNA, the CDR3 is TGTGCCAGCAGTCAGCGGGAAAACTCCTACAATGAGCAGTTCTTC. It is translated as CASSQRENSYNEQFF.

The chain employs TRBV4-1 and TRBJ2-7, with a tentative D call TRBD2 (5 bases). V lost 1 base to trimming and J lost 3 bases, with 7 bases between them. The CDR3 has 13 amino acids. Looked up from germline, CDR1 is MGHRA and CDR2 is YSYEKL. The CDR3 sequence is CASSQAGNYEQYF. The CDR3 DNA sequence: TGCGCCAGCAGCCAAGCGGGAAACTACGAGCAGTACTTC.

This rearrangement joins TRBV5-1 to TRBJ1-1; D is perhaps TRBD1 (5 bases). Germline V gene lookup returns CDR1 SGHRS and CDR2 YFSETQ. Between the trimmed V and J ends, which lost 4 bases and 3 bases, there was a span of 10 bases. The CDR3 spans 13 residues. DNA of the CDR3: TGCGCCAGCAGCCCAGGGAGTGACACTGAAGCTTTCTTT. Translating it yields CASSPGSDTEAFF.

This sequence joins TRBV5-6 and TRBJ1-6; D is unresolved. Between the trimmed V and J ends, which lost 5 bases and 4 bases, there was a span of 10 bases. This CDR3 is built from 14 residues. The germline V gene encodes CDR1 SGHDT and CDR2 YYEEEE. CDR3 sequence (DNA): TGTGCCAGCAGTCGAGACATTTATAATTCACCCCTCCACTTT. Protein sequence: CASSRDIYNSPLHF.

This rearrangement joins TRBV27 to TRBJ1-2; 8 bases agree with TRBD1. CDR1 MNHEY and CDR2 SMNVEV come from the germline V gene (reference sequence). CDR3 length: 14 residues. V gave up 5 bases and J gave up 4 bases; unmatched junction bases: 6. CDR3 region: CASSRRGQLYGYTF. In DNA form, the CDR3 reads TGTGCCAGCAGTCGCAGGGGGCAACTCTATGGCTACACCTTC.

V usage is TRBV2 and J usage is TRBJ2-3; D is ambiguous. The CDR3 has 11 amino acids. V dropped 3 bases and J dropped 5 bases, with 3 bases sitting between them. Germline CDR1 and CDR2: SNHLY and FYNNEI. The CDR3 bases are TGTGCCAGCAGTGATTTAGATACGCAGTATTTT. Translation: CASSDLDTQYF.

The chain is built from TRBV5-6 and TRBJ1-1; D is undetermined. Germline CDR1 reads SGHDT; CDR2 reads YYEEEE. The V end lost 4 bases, the J end lost 1 base, and 14 bases lay between the germline ends. The CDR3 spans 15 residues. The CDR3 protein is CASSDTRIGNTEAFF. DNA for the CDR3: TGTGCCAGCAGCGATACAAGGATAGGGAACACTGAAGCTTTCTTT.

The chain joins TRBV19 to TRBJ2-3, with 11 bases matching TRBD1. V dropped 4 bases and J dropped 3; count of bases not matched to a gene: 3. The CDR3 loop spans 15 amino acids. Germline V gene data show CDR1 as LNHDA and CDR2 as SQIVND (reference sequence). The CDR3 sequence: CASSTGQGATDTQYF. The CDR3 DNA reads TGTGCCAGTAGTACTGGACAGGGGGCTACAGATACGCAGTATTTT.

The chain recombines TRBV4-1 with TRBJ2-1, with 7 bases lining up with TRBD1. Germline assignment: CDR1 MGHRA and CDR2 YSYEKL. This CDR3 is 14 amino acids long. The ends lost 4 bases at V and 6 bases at J; junction bases unmatched: 6. The CDR3 loop is CASSRDSYVNEQFF. The DNA for the CDR3 is TGCGCCAGCAGCCGGGACAGCTATGTCAATGAGCAGTTCTTC.